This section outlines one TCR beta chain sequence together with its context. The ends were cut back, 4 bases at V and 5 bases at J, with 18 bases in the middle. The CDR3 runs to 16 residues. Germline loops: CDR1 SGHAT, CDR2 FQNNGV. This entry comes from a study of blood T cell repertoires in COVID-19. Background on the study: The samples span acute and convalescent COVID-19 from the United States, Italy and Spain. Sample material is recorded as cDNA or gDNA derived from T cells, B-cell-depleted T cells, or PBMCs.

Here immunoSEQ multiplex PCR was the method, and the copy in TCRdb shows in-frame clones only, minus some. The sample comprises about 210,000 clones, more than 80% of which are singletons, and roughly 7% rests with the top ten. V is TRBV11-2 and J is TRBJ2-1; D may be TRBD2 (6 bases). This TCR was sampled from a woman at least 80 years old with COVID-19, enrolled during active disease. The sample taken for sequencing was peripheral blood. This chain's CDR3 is CASSSSGGEMNNEQFF. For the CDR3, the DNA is TGTGCCAGCAGCTCCTCGGGCGGGGAAATGAACAATGAGCAGTTCTTC.